Sequencing of this T cell receptor (beta chain) was carried out in a study of T-cell memory formation after mild COVID-19. TCRdb redid the calling of the 5' RACE reads with MiXCR, one entry per CDR3 protein. Found here are a few hundred thousand distinct CDR3 sequences, 7% to 10% of them singletons; the top ten hold 20% to 25%. J gave up 3 bases and V 6 bases, and 9 bases lay outside the gene matches. The CDR3 runs to 16 residues. The chain links TRBV12-3 or TRBV12-4 to TRBJ1-1; 11 bases are a match to TRBD1. The TCR was taken from a man younger than 35 who had mild COVID-19 (a few samples of this study predate the infection). Cell type and time point are not known. The material sequenced was PBMCs or a T cell subset sorted from them (not recorded which). The chain's CDR3 is CASRSDRGQGDTEAFF. Written as DNA, the CDR3 is TGTGCCAGCAGATCGGACAGGGGGCAGGGGGACACTGAAGCTTTCTTT.